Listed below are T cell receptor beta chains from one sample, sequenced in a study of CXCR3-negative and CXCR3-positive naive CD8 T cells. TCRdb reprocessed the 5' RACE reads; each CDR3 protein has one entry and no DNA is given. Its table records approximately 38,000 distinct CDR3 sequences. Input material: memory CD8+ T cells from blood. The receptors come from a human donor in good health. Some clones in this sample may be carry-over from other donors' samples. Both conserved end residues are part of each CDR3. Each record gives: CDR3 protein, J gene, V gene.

CDR3aa: CSAAGLLAGTYEQYF; j_gene: TRBJ2-7; v_gene: TRBV20-1
CDR3aa: CASSQGSWEDGSNQPQHF; j_gene: TRBJ1-5; v_gene: TRBV3-1
CDR3aa: CASSLPRGRRNEQFF; j_gene: TRBJ2-1; v_gene: TRBV28
CDR3aa: CASSLGALSGAEEEDTQYF; j_gene: TRBJ2-3; v_gene: TRBV28
CDR3aa: CASSEDGTDSYEQYF; j_gene: TRBJ2-7; v_gene: TRBV25-1
CDR3aa: CASRNPFTTSVSGANVLTF; j_gene: TRBJ2-6; v_gene: TRBV12-3/TRBV12-4
CDR3aa: CAISESGGGPYNEQFF; j_gene: TRBJ2-1; v_gene: TRBV10-3
CDR3aa: CSADDRRTGYNEQFF; j_gene: TRBJ2-1; v_gene: TRBV20-1
CDR3aa: CSVEPNTEAFF; j_gene: TRBJ1-1; v_gene: TRBV29-1
CDR3aa: CASSLYGFSDEQFF; j_gene: TRBJ2-1; v_gene: TRBV7-3
CDR3aa: CASSYSSSGPPCF; j_gene: TRBJ2-5; v_gene: TRBV6-5
CDR3aa: CSVVRGDNEQFF; j_gene: TRBJ2-1; v_gene: TRBV29-1
CDR3aa: CASSHVTRYYEQYF; j_gene: TRBJ2-7; v_gene: TRBV14
CDR3aa: CASGHRGDGYTF; j_gene: TRBJ1-2; v_gene: TRBV7-6
CDR3aa: CASSLGAGVEQYF; j_gene: TRBJ2-7; v_gene: TRBV28
CDR3aa: CASSYQGATDEQFF; j_gene: TRBJ2-1; v_gene: TRBV6-6
CDR3aa: CASSPRTGRGGELFF; j_gene: TRBJ2-2; v_gene: TRBV28